The rows below give T cell receptor beta chains drawn from one sample of a study of cytomegalovirus exposure and HLA in healthy donors. Profiling relied on immunoSEQ multiplex PCR, and the TCRdb table lists in-frame clones only, not all of them. This table has 150,000 to 200,000 clones, less than 90% appearing once. The sample taken for sequencing was PBMCs. The receptors come from a woman aged 18-30 years in good health and CMV-seronegative. Each CDR3 is given with its conserved first and last residue. The D gene is left open where the match is weak. A clone size is listed for some rows: how often the clone was seen (once, few, many), or a class if it is expanded.

clone size | J gene | V gene | D gene | CDR3 protein | CDR3 DNA
NA | TRBJ2-7 | TRBV7-9 | NA | CASSLGGSTGQYF | TGTGCCAGCAGCTTAGGTGGTTCTACGGGGCAGTACTTC
NA | TRBJ1-2 | TRBV5-6 | NA | CASSFYIAGPGGYTF | TGTGCCAGCAGCTTTTATATAGCAGGGCCGGGTGGCTACACCTTC
NA | TRBJ1-1 | TRBV2 | NA | CASSAQVNTEAFF | TGTGCCAGCAGTGCTCAGGTGAACACTGAAGCTTTCTTT
NA | TRBJ2-7 | TRBV27 | NA | CASSFIGYEQYF | TGTGCCAGCAGTTTTATCGGGTACGAGCAGTACTTC
medium-sized | TRBJ1-3 | TRBV2 | NA | CASSVENTKRSSGNTIYF | TGTGCCAGCAGTGTCGAGAATACCAAAAGGAGCTCTGGAAACACCATATATTTT
once | TRBJ1-3 | TRBV4-3 | NA | CASSQDAVNTIYF | TGCGCCAGCAGCCAAGATGCGGTGAACACCATATATTTT
NA | TRBJ2-3 | TRBV5-4 | TRBD1 | CASSLEDRGTDTQYF | TGTGCCAGCAGCTTGGAGGACAGGGGAACAGATACGCAGTATTTT
NA | TRBJ2-1 | TRBV5-6 | NA | CASSLIGQGGTYNEQFF | TGTGCCAGCAGCTTAATTGGACAGGGAGGGACCTACAATGAGCAGTTCTTC
once | TRBJ2-3 | TRBV5-5 | NA | CASVGSGSTDTQYF | TGTGCCAGCGTGGGTAGCGGTAGCACAGATACGCAGTATTTT
NA | TRBJ1-1 | TRBV30 | TRBD1 | CAWKQTGTGGEAFF | TGTGCCTGGAAGCAGACCGGGACAGGGGGCGAAGCTTTCTTT
NA | TRBJ2-7 | TRBV6-6 | NA | CASSYLTSYEQYF | TGTGCCAGCAGTTACTTAACTTCCTACGAGCAGTACTTC
NA | TRBJ2-3 | TRBV7-9 | NA | CASSYQGDTQYF | TGTGCCAGCAGCTACCAGGGGGATACGCAGTATTTT
NA | TRBJ2-7 | TRBV7-2 | TRBD2 | CASSSSGRAVYEQYF | TGTGCCAGCAGCTCTAGCGGGAGGGCCGTATACGAGCAGTACTTC
NA | TRBJ2-5 | TRBV5-1 | TRBD1 | CASSLSGDRGGEETQYF | TGCGCCAGCAGCTTGTCCGGAGACAGGGGTGGGGAGGAGACCCAGTACTTC
NA | TRBJ1-1 | TRBV5-4 | TRBD1 | CASSDRDRGNTEAFF | TGTGCCAGCAGTGATCGGGACAGGGGGAACACTGAAGCTTTCTTT
once | TRBJ2-7 | TRBV5-1 | NA | CASSSGNRGTVSYEQYF | TGCGCCAGCAGCTCTGGGAACCGCGGGACGGTCTCCTACGAGCAGTACTTC
NA | TRBJ2-7 | TRBV19 | TRBD1 | CASNSQGASTYEQYF | TGTGCCAGTAATTCACAGGGGGCCTCGACCTACGAGCAGTACTTC
NA | TRBJ2-7 | TRBV9 | NA | CASLRVRRDSYEQYF | TGTGCCAGCCTTAGAGTTCGGCGGGACTCCTACGAGCAGTACTTC
once | TRBJ2-1 | TRBV5-4 | TRBD1 | CASRVYRGRFPSEQFF | TGTGCCAGCAGGGTTTACAGGGGGCGCTTTCCAAGTGAGCAGTTCTTC
NA | TRBJ2-7 | TRBV29-1 | NA | CSVAYSPYEQYF | TGCAGCGTTGCTTACAGTCCTTACGAGCAGTACTTC
NA | TRBJ2-1 | TRBV5-1 | NA | CASSPDRLTYNEQFF | TGCGCCAGCAGCCCGGACAGACTTACATACAATGAGCAGTTCTTC
once | TRBJ1-1 | TRBV2 | TRBD1 | CASLQGNGNTEAFF | TGTGCCAGCCTACAGGGGAACGGAAACACTGAAGCTTTCTTT
NA | TRBJ2-5 | TRBV7-8 | TRBD1 | CASSLVGTGGDETQYF | TGTGCCAGCAGCTTAGTCGGGACAGGGGGAGACGAGACCCAGTACTTC
NA | TRBJ2-6 | TRBV2 | NA | CASSRGGQASGANVLTF | TGTGCCAGCAGTAGGGGGGGACAGGCCTCTGGGGCCAACGTCCTGACTTTC
NA | TRBJ1-4 | TRBV5-1 | TRBD1 | CASSLAGTGNEKLFF | TGCGCCAGCAGCTTGGCCGGGACAGGGAATGAAAAACTGTTTTTT
NA | TRBJ1-5 | TRBV7-2 | TRBD1 | CASSFGGQAGQPQHF | TGTGCCAGCAGCTTCGGGGGACAGGCAGGTCAGCCCCAGCATTTT
NA | TRBJ1-1 | TRBV7-8 | TRBD1 | CASSSTGVNTEAFF | TGTGCCAGCAGCTCGACAGGGGTGAACACTGAAGCTTTCTTT
NA | TRBJ1-1 | TRBV14 | TRBD1 | CASSAKQGGFATEAFF | TGTGCCAGCAGCGCCAAACAGGGGGGCTTTGCCACTGAAGCTTTCTTT
few | TRBJ1-6 | TRBV7-2 | TRBD1 | CASSLTGYNSPLHF | TGTGCCAGCAGCTTGACAGGGTATAATTCACCCCTCCACTTT
NA | TRBJ2-1 | TRBV7-2 | NA | CASSLVDGSNEQFF | TGTGCCAGCAGCTTAGTCGACGGGAGCAATGAGCAGTTCTTC
few | TRBJ2-2 | TRBV6-6 | TRBD1 | CASSYGTAYGELFF | TGTGCCAGCAGTTACGGGACAGCCTACGGGGAGCTGTTTTTT
once | TRBJ2-5 | TRBV20-1 | NA | CSAIKETQYF | TGCAGTGCTATAAAAGAGACCCAGTACTTC
NA | TRBJ1-2 | TRBV7-2 | TRBD1 | CASSATGYGYTF | TGTGCCAGCAGCGCGACAGGGTATGGCTACACCTTC
NA | TRBJ1-2 | TRBV7-8 | NA | CASSLNRGVTGDGYTF | TGTGCCAGCAGCTTAAATCGAGGTGTCACGGGGGATGGCTACACCTTC
few | TRBJ1-2 | TRBV18 | NA | CASSPYLRRLPYGYTF | TGTGCCAGCTCACCATATTTGAGGAGACTCCCTTATGGCTACACCTTC
NA | TRBJ2-2 | TRBV6-1 | NA | CASRPNLFGELFF | TGTGCCAGCAGACCTAACTTGTTCGGGGAGCTGTTTTTT
few | TRBJ1-5 | TRBV9 | NA | CASSVGQDQPQHF | TGTGCCAGCAGCGTAGGGCAGGATCAGCCCCAGCATTTT
NA | TRBJ1-2 | TRBV5-6 | TRBD1 | CASSSLGQLLYGYTF | TGTGCCAGCAGCTCCTTGGGACAGCTTCTCTATGGCTACACCTTC
NA | TRBJ1-3 | TRBV11-2 | NA | CASSLDRTSGNTIYF | TGTGCCAGCAGCCTCGACAGAACCTCTGGAAACACCATATATTTT
NA | TRBJ1-1 | TRBV11-2 | NA | CASSLAPSGNTEAFF | TGTGCCAGCAGCTTAGCTCCCAGTGGGAACACTGAAGCTTTCTTT
NA | TRBJ2-2 | TRBV27 | NA | CASSVMEGPPTGELFF | TGTGCCAGCAGTGTCATGGAGGGCCCACCCACCGGGGAGCTGTTTTTT
few | TRBJ1-2 | TRBV19 | TRBD1 | CASRCLASRQGRSGYGYTF | TGTGCCAGTCGCTGCCTGGCATCGAGACAGGGGAGGTCTGGCTATGGCTACACCTTC
few | TRBJ1-1 | TRBV7-9 | NA | CASSLRTGTEAFF | TGTGCCAGCAGCCTGAGAACGGGTACTGAAGCTTTCTTT
once | TRBJ2-1 | TRBV18 | TRBD2 | CASSQSSGTSVRNEQFF | TGTGCCAGCTCACAATCCTCCGGGACTAGCGTCCGGAATGAGCAGTTCTTC
NA | TRBJ2-7 | TRBV5-1 | TRBD1 | CASSLTGAIYEQYF | TGCGCCAGCAGCTTGACAGGGGCAATCTACGAGCAGTACTTC